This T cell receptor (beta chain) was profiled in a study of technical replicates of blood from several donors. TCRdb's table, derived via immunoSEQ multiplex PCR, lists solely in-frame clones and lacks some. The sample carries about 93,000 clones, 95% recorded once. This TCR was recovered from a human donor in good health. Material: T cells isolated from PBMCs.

The CDR3 region has the DNA TGTGCCACCGAACGGGGGGGGAATACGCAGTATTTT. The encoded protein is CATERGGNTQYF. The J gene is TRBJ2-3, the V gene TRBV2; TRBD2 aligns across 8 bases. The CDR3 sequence is 12 residues long. CDR1 and CDR2 from the germline V gene are SNHLY and FYNNEI. Trimming removed 10 bases from V and 7 bases from J; junction bases left unmatched: 7. The complete variable domain, with remaining parts taken from reference TRBV2 and TRBJ2-3, reads EPEVTQTPSHQVTQMGQEVILRCVPISNHLYFYWYRQILGQKVEFLVSFYNNEISEKSEIFDDQFSVERPDGSNFTLKIRSTKLEDSAMYFCATERGGNTQYFGPGTRLTVL.